The 16 T cell receptor beta chains reported below all come from one sample, sequenced in a study of regulatory T cells in long-lasting Graves disease. The time point was: persistent/refractory GD, antithyroid drugs over 5 years with positive TRAb. PBMC-extracted RNA yielded the TCR library. According to the study, TCR beta libraries were built with iRepertoire HTBI primers and CDR3-region Arm-PCR. In TCRdb, the multiplex PCR reads were re-called with MiXCR into one record per CDR3 protein. Among 400,000 to 500,000 distinct CDR3 sequences listed, about 20% were seen once. The specimen comprised peripheral blood mononuclear cells (PBMCs), sampled when the disease was refractory, from a patient treated with antithyroid drugs. The receptors here all came from a female donor with Graves disease.

This chain links TRBV12-3 or TRBV12-4 with TRBJ1-5, with TRBD1 matching 9 bases. CDR3 size: 15 residues. Losses at the gene ends were 5 bases for V and 4 bases for J; bases not matched to a gene: 6. The CDR3 DNA sequence: TGTGCCAGCAGTCGGCGACAGGGGGGAAATCAGCCCCAGCATTTT. Translated: CASSRRQGGNQPQHF.

This clonotype was detected ten times or more. An end of the junction does not agree with germline; a read error may underlie this. The chain carries TRBV12-3 or TRBV12-4 and TRBJ1-5; D gene uncertain. The CDR3 runs to 13 residues. The CDR3 bases are TGTGCCAACAGTTCTCAGGCACAAGGACCCCAGCATTTT. It encodes CANSSQAQGPQHF.

This clonotype was seen a few times. V usage is TRBV2 and J usage is TRBJ1-2, with D possibly matching TRBD1 (5 bases). Deletions cut 8 bases from V and 11 bases from J, with 27 bases between. Germline V gives CDR1 SNHLY, CDR2 FYNNEI. This CDR3 region has 15 residues. In DNA form, the CDR3 reads TGTGCCAGCTCTTCAAGCGAGGGACCTCTCCGGGGGTACACCTTC. Protein sequence: CASSSSEGPLRGYTF. Full variable domain (missing parts from reference TRBV2 and TRBJ1-2): EPEVTQTPSHQVTQMGQEVILRCVPISNHLYFYWYRQILGQKVEFLVSFYNNEISEKSEIFDDQFSVERPDGSNFTLKIRSTKLEDSAMYFCASSSSEGPLRGYTFGSGTRLTVV.

This clonotype was seen repeatedly, ten times or more. In DNA form, the CDR3 reads TGTGCCAGCCTACGGGGTTTCCAAGAGACCCAGTACTTC. Residues: CASLRGFQETQYF. V is TRBV6-1 and J is TRBJ2-5; weak D call: TRBD2 (5 bases). V was cut by 8 bases and J by 1 base, with 11 bases left in between. CDR3 size: 13 residues. From germline, CDR1 is MNHNS and CDR2 SASEGT.

This clonotype was counted between two and nine times. The chain combines TRBV11-3 with TRBJ2-3, with 7 nucleotides matching TRBD1. The ends lost 5 bases at V and 4 bases at J; junction bases unmatched: 6. The CDR3 spans 14 residues. Germline V gene lookup returns CDR1 SGHNT and CDR2 YENEEA. The CDR3 reads CASSQGQDADTQYF. CDR3 nucleotides: TGTGCCAGCAGCCAAGGACAGGATGCAGATACGCAGTATTTT.

This clonotype was counted ten times or more. Here the CDR3 reads CASSHQTGRGYGYTF. CDR3 bases: TGTGCCAGCAGCCACCAAACAGGGCGGGGCTATGGCTACACCTTC. The rearrangement uses TRBV7-2 and TRBJ1-2; perhaps TRBD1 as D (6 bases). Germline CDR1 and CDR2: SGHTA and FQGNSA. V lost 5 bases to trimming and J lost 4 bases, with 17 bases between them. This CDR3 is 15 amino acids long.

The V call is TRBV5-1, the J call TRBJ2-7; 10 nucleotides line up with TRBD2. Germline loops: CDR1 SGHRS, CDR2 YFSETQ. Trimming cost V 0 bases and J 4 bases; bases outside gene matches: 1. The CDR3 runs 14 residues. CDR3: CASSLEREGYEQYF. The DNA for the CDR3 is TGCGCCAGCAGCTTGGAGCGGGAGGGGTACGAGCAGTACTTC.

This clonotype was observed a few times. The chain links TRBV5-1 to TRBJ1-4; D remains ambiguous. In germline, CDR1 is SGHRS, CDR2 YFSETQ. Trimming shortened V by 2 bases and J by 4 bases, and 12 bases separated the two germline ends. This CDR3 is built from 15 residues. The CDR3: CASSFFGKSNEKLFF. In DNA form, the CDR3 reads TGCGCCAGCAGCTTTTTCGGGAAGAGTAATGAAAAACTGTTTTTT.

This clonotype was found many times. The chain combines TRBV28 with TRBJ1-1, with D perhaps matching TRBD1 (6 bases). This CDR3 is built from 14 residues. Germline V gene data show CDR1 as MDHEN and CDR2 as SYDVKM. V lost 2 bases and J 4 bases, leaving 11 bases between the germline ends. The CDR3 nucleotides are TGTGCCAGCAGTTTAACAGGGTACGCCACTGAAGCTTTCTTT. Its protein is CASSLTGYATEAFF.

This clonotype has ten or more counts. The J gene is TRBJ1-6, the V gene TRBV28; 7 positions agree with TRBD1. CDR1 MDHEN and CDR2 SYDVKM come from the germline V gene. This CDR3 comprises 15 residues. Trimming at V came to 5 bases and at J to 6 bases, leaving 7 bases not matched to a gene. DNA for the CDR3: TGTGCCAGCAGTCAACAACAGGGGACTAATTCACCCCTCCACTTT. Its protein product is CASSQQQGTNSPLHF. Full variable domain (outside the CDR3, taken from reference TRBV28 and TRBJ1-6): DVKVTQSSRYLVKRTGEKVFLECVQDMDHENMFWYRQDPGLGLRLIYFSYDVKMKEKGDIPEGYSVSREKKERFSLILESASTNQTSMYLCASSQQQGTNSPLHFGNGTRLTVT.

This chain uses TRBV9 with TRBJ2-7, with D possibly being TRBD1 or TRBD2 (5 bases each). The CDR3 runs 11 residues. Germline loops: CDR1 SGDLS, CDR2 YYNGEE. V lost 7 bases to trimming and J lost 5 bases, with 10 bases between them. In DNA, the CDR3 is TGTGCCAGCGGGACGGTCAACGAGCAGTACTTC. This codes for CASGTVNEQYF.

This clonotype was detected many times. The chain links TRBV29-1 to TRBJ2-7; 7 nucleotides line up with TRBD2. Trimming removed 7 bases from V and 7 bases from J; junction bases left unmatched: 13. CDR1 and CDR2 from the germline V gene are SQVTM and ANQGSEA. This CDR3 is built from 13 residues. As DNA, the CDR3 is TGCAGCGCGACACAAGGCGGCGGGGGTGAGCAGTACTTC. It encodes CSATQGGGGEQYF.

The table lists this clonotype with many counts. The CDR3 DNA sequence: TGTGCCAGTAGTCCACAGGGGTGGATCAGCGAGCAGTACTTC. This sequence encodes CASSPQGWISEQYF. The J gene is TRBJ2-7, the V gene TRBV19; 7 bases map to TRBD1. Germline lookup yields CDR1 LNHDA and CDR2 SQIVND (reference sequence). This CDR3 comprises 14 residues. Germline trimming cut 5 bases from V and 6 bases from J; bases unmatched to any gene: 10.

This clonotype showed up many times. The chain is built from TRBV28 and TRBJ1-2, with 8 bases matching TRBD1. This CDR3 is 15 amino acids long. Trimming cost V 5 bases and J 5 bases; bases outside gene matches: 10. Germline CDR1 MDHEN, CDR2 SYDVKM. The DNA for the CDR3 is TGTGCCAGCAGTCTGCGACAGGGGTCGGTGTATGGCTACACCTTC. It specifies CASSLRQGSVYGYTF.

On this clonotype itself: Being one base from a much bigger clone, this may be a read error. V usage is TRBV6-1 and J usage is TRBJ1-1; no clear D. The CDR3 length is 12 residues. The germline gives CDR1 MNHNS, CDR2 SASEGT. CDR3: CASKPSNTEASF. CDR3 nucleotides: TGTGCCAGCAAGCCTTCGAACACTGAAGCTTCCTTT.

This clonotype came up a few times. V and J are TRBV7-2 and TRBJ1-5, with D maybe TRBD1 (5 bases). Trimming took 1 base from V and 3 from J, leaving 7 bases between them. Germline CDR1 is SGHTA and CDR2 is FQGNSA. The CDR3 runs 14 residues. The CDR3 DNA sequence: TGTGCCAGCAGCTTAGTGGGACTCAATCAGCCCCAGCATTTT. Translating it yields CASSLVGLNQPQHF.